One T cell receptor beta chain is described in this entry. Trimming removed 7 bases from V and 7 bases from J; junction bases left unmatched: 12. The CDR3 covers 13 residues. CDR1 is DFQATT, CDR2 SNEGSKA, per germline (reference sequence). The source of the sample is a study of blood T cells in healthy people across ages. Study-level background: In model experiments, template switching was able to capture about one barcoded beta molecule for every two T cells that were present.

Sample-barcoded 5' priming and a J-beta primer mix drove a second PCR of roughly 6 to 12 cycles. TCRdb redid the calling of the 5' RACE reads with MiXCR, one entry per CDR3 protein. The data hold more than 1,000,000 distinct CDR3 sequences, with approximately 26% observed a single time. Healthy Caucasian individuals from Russia aged roughly 6 to 100 were enrolled as donors. Each donor gave approximately 9.5 milliliters of peripheral blood. This same sample was also part of a study on T cells of mothers and their children. That report adds: Each child contributed roughly 3.2 million TCR beta CDR3 reads, while each mother contributed over 9.5 million.

This TCR was sampled from a girl aged 2-10 years in good health. The chain couples TRBV20-1 to TRBJ1-2; 7 nucleotides match TRBD1. Sequenced material: blood. The CDR3 is CSVREGGFGGYTF. The CDR3 region has the DNA TGCAGTGTGAGAGAAGGGGGCTTCGGTGGCTACACCTTC.